Following are 10 T cell receptor beta chains from one sample sequenced in a study of T cell responses to AZD1222 COVID-19 vaccine. Some clones are missing from TCRdb's copy, which holds only in-frame ones; the method was immunoSEQ multiplex PCR. This sample has about 110,000 clones, with approximately 88% found just once. The specimen comprised peripheral blood, sampled on day 0 of AZD1222 vaccination. These receptors came from an adult in good health.

As for this clone: The junction differs from germline at one of its ends, possibly a read error. The rearrangement links TRBV4-1 to TRBJ1-1; D unresolved. From germline, CDR1 is MGHRA and CDR2 YSYEKL. The CDR3 runs 13 residues. The CDR3 sequence is CASTQGGSTEAFF. CDR3 in DNA: TGCGCCAGCACCCAAGGAGGGAGCACTGAAGCTTTCTTT.

This chain connects TRBV7-2 to TRBJ2-5; D not certain. Germline V lookup: CDR1 SGHTA, CDR2 FQGNSA. V lost 7 bases, J lost 2 bases, and 17 bases lay in between. This CDR3 has 15 amino acids. The CDR3 DNA sequence: TGTGCCAGCATCCCAGCTAGAACGGCACAAGAGACCCAGTACTTC. Amino acid sequence: CASIPARTAQETQYF.

The chain couples TRBV4-3 to TRBJ2-2; D is perhaps TRBD1 or TRBD2 (5 bases each). Trimming took 3 bases from V and 7 from J, leaving 9 bases between them. CDR3 size: 13 residues. Germline lookup yields CDR1 LGHNA and CDR2 YSLEER. The DNA of the CDR3 is TGCGCCAGCAGCCAGGGGGTCCACGGGGAGCTGTTTTTT. Protein product: CASSQGVHGELFF.

This clone was counted between two and nine times. This chain uses TRBV3-1 (or the pseudogene TRBV3-2) with TRBJ1-2; D call uncertain. CDR3 length equals 14 residues. V dropped 4 bases and J dropped 4 bases, with 13 bases sitting between them. Germline V lookup: CDR1 LGHDT, CDR2 YNNKEL (reference sequence). The CDR3 protein is CASSPRTGFYGYTF. CDR3 sequence (DNA): TGTGCCAGCAGCCCCAGGACGGGATTCTATGGCTACACCTTC.

The chain joins TRBV9 to TRBJ1-6; TRBD1 agrees at 7 bases. V shed 2 bases, J shed 9 bases, and the junction held 8 bases outside the gene matches. Germline V gene sequence: CDR1 SGDLS, CDR2 YYNGEE. This CDR3 has 15 residues. For the CDR3, the DNA is TGTGCCAGCAGCGTGACAGGGTTTGGGGGTTCACCCCTCCACTTT. It is translated as CASSVTGFGGSPLHF.

This chain uses TRBV6-2 or TRBV6-3 with TRBJ1-2; TRBD1 agrees at 9 bases. V lost 5 bases to trimming and J lost 6 bases; unmatched junction nucleotides: 4. Germline V gene lookup returns CDR1 MNHEY and CDR2 SVGEGT. CDR3 length: 13 residues. The CDR3 DNA sequence: TGTGCCAGCAGTCCACAGGGGGCGAATGGCTACACCTTC. Protein sequence: CASSPQGANGYTF.

This rearrangement joins TRBV5-5 to TRBJ1-3; 7 positions agree with TRBD1. Germline CDR1 is SGHKS and CDR2 is YYEKEE (reference sequence). With V trimmed by 1 base and J by 2 bases, 0 bases remained unmatched. The length of the CDR3 is 14 residues. The CDR3 sequence is CASSLTGAGNTIYF. The CDR3 DNA reads as TGTGCCAGCAGCTTGACAGGGGCTGGAAACACCATATATTTT.

This sequence joins TRBV7-3 and TRBJ2-1, with TRBD2 matching over 8 bases. Per germline, CDR1 SGHTA and CDR2 FQGTGA. V dropped 2 bases and J dropped 4; count of bases not matched to a gene: 7. This CDR3 comprises 16 residues. CDR3 DNA sequence: TGTGCCAGCAGCTTAGGGGGACTAGGCGGGTACAATGAGCAGTTCTTC. Its translation: CASSLGGLGGYNEQFF.

V and J are TRBV5-1 and TRBJ1-5, with no clear D. Germline-derived CDR1 and CDR2 are SGHRS and YFSETQ. CDR3 size: 16 residues. Trimming shortened V by 1 base and J by 6 bases, and 17 bases separated the two germline ends. The DNA for the CDR3 is TGCGCCAGCAGCTTGTCCAGGACGATGAACGCTCAGCCCCAGCATTTT. This gives the protein CASSLSRTMNAQPQHF.

The sample holds one count of this clone. The CDR3 spells CASSLVAFGGAHEKLFF. CDR3 nucleotides: TGCGCCAGCAGCTTGGTAGCGTTTGGGGGCGCTCATGAAAAACTGTTTTTT. V is TRBV5-1 and J is TRBJ1-4, with D possibly matching TRBD1 (6 bases). Germline assignment: CDR1 SGHRS and CDR2 YFSETQ. This CDR3 contains 17 residues. Trimming removed 0 bases at V and 6 bases at J, with 18 bases between.